Below are 8 T cell receptor beta chains sequenced from a single sample in a study of T-cell reconstitution after alpha-beta-depleted transplantation in children. Unique molecular identifiers were incorporated during preparation of the TCRbeta library. In TCRdb, the PCR reads were re-called with MiXCR into one record per CDR3 protein. The sample has roughly 500,000 distinct CDR3 sequences; roughly 10% are singletons. The sample here was PBMCs, taken before TCRalphabeta/CD19-depleted stem cell transplant. These receptors were collected from a child younger than 10 with inherited bone marrow failure, due to receive a stem cell transplant.

At least ten counts were recorded for this clonotype. Its ends do not fully match the called genes, so a read error is possible. The CDR3 reads CASSQAPGQRNTIYF. CDR3 bases: TGTGCCAGCAGCCAAGCCCCGGGACAACGGAACACCATATATTTT. This chain uses TRBV4-1 with TRBJ1-3, with D perhaps matching TRBD1 (6 bases). Germline V gives CDR1 MGHRA, CDR2 YSYEKL. The CDR3 contains 15 residues.

This clonotype has just a few counts. The chain uses TRBV10-2 and TRBJ2-3; 13 bases align to TRBD2. CDR1 and CDR2 (germline): WSHSY, SAAADI. V was pared by 7 bases and J by 6 bases, with 1 base of the junction left unmatched. The CDR3 sequence is 13 residues long. This CDR3 reads CASTTSGRDTQYF. DNA of the CDR3: TGCGCCAGCACGACTAGCGGGAGGGATACGCAGTATTTT.

V usage is TRBV6-2 or TRBV6-3 and J usage is TRBJ2-6; 8 positions agree with TRBD1. After removal of 4 bases from V and 3 bases from J, the junction contained 11 bases not matched to a gene. CDR3 length: 18 amino acids. CDR1 and CDR2 (germline): MNHEY, SVGEGT. CDR3 residues: CASSSQTGAASGANVLTF. The CDR3 region has the DNA TGTGCCAGCAGTTCCCAGACAGGGGCGGCAAGTGGGGCCAACGTCCTGACTTTC.

This clonotype was counted between two and nine times. The chain combines TRBV7-2 with TRBJ2-3; the D is unclear. Germline V gene lookup returns CDR1 SGHTA and CDR2 FQGNSA. The CDR3 length is 14 residues. The V gene lost 4 bases and the J gene lost 6 bases, with 14 bases spanning the gap. Here the CDR3 DNA reads TGTGCCAGCAGCTCGACGTTAGGTTTTGATACGCAGTATTTT. It is translated as CASSSTLGFDTQYF.

This chain joins TRBV7-9 and TRBJ1-2, with no clear D. The germline CDR1 and CDR2 sequences are SEHNR and FQNEAQ (reference sequence). The CDR3 spans 17 residues. The V and J ends lost 5 bases and 0 bases respectively, with 19 bases between them. The DNA for the CDR3 is TGTGCCAGCAGCGATCGTCAGGAGGTACCTCCTAACTATGGCTACACCTTC. It specifies CASSDRQEVPPNYGYTF.

In its sample, this clonotype was seen many times. This rearrangement joins TRBV28 to TRBJ2-7; no clear D. CDR3 length: 14 amino acids. The germline V gene encodes CDR1 MDHEN and CDR2 SYDVKM. The V end lost 2 bases, the J end lost 5 bases, and 13 bases lay between the germline ends. The CDR3 reads CASSLGPPNDEQYF. The CDR3 DNA reads TGTGCCAGCAGTTTAGGACCCCCGAACGACGAGCAGTACTTC.

This rearrangement joins TRBV19 to TRBJ2-2; tentative D call: TRBD2 (6 bases). The germline gives CDR1 LNHDA, CDR2 SQIVND (reference sequence). V dropped 6 bases and J dropped 6 bases, with 11 bases sitting between them. This CDR3 is built from 13 residues. CDR3 nucleotide sequence: TGTGCCAGTAGCCTCACGGGGGCCGGGGAGCTGTTTTTT. Its translation is CASSLTGAGELFF.

Many counts were recorded for this clonotype. This chain links TRBV4-3 with TRBJ2-2, with 10 bases lining up with TRBD1. Germline assignment: CDR1 LGHNA and CDR2 YSLEER. V lost 4 bases, J lost 8 bases, and 7 bases stayed unmatched. The CDR3 has 15 amino acids. The CDR3 loop reads CASSPGTGAIGELFF. DNA of the CDR3: TGCGCCAGCAGCCCCGGGACAGGGGCTATAGGGGAGCTGTTTTTT.